This T cell receptor (beta chain) emerged from a study of blood T cell repertoires in COVID-19. Study details: The analysed material was cDNA or gDNA that came from T cells, B-cell-depleted T cells, or PBMCs.

Clones were sequenced by immunoSEQ multiplex PCR, and TCRdb holds only the in-frame ones, with some missing. This table holds about 370,000 clones, around 90% found once. The table lists this clone with a count of one. CDR1 is PRHDT and CDR2 is FYEKMQ in the germline V gene (reference sequence). This CDR3 spans 15 amino acids. V lost 1 base and J lost 6; bases outside the gene matches: 6. Seattle enrolled patients during active infection and tracked them longitudinally. The chain links TRBV13 to TRBJ2-3; 8 bases align to TRBD2. Material: peripheral blood. This sequence was found in a woman aged 30 to 39 with COVID-19, enrolled during active disease. CDR3 amino acids: CASSLAGGPEDTQYF. CDR3 DNA: TGTGCCAGCAGCTTAGCGGGGGGGCCGGAGGATACGCAGTATTTT.